This TCR beta chain was obtained from a study of response to subunit inactivated influenza vaccine. The CDR3 contains 14 residues. Trimming cost V 5 bases and J 2 bases, with 13 bases left between them. The V gene's germline CDR1 is SEHNR and CDR2 FQNEAQ (reference sequence). TCRdb re-analysed the RT-PCR reads in MiXCR, keeping a single row per CDR3 protein. The table records hundreds of thousands of distinct CDR3 sequences, approximately 7.7% of them present only once. The sample consisted of PBMCs from blood, taken 23 months after vaccination. This sequence joins TRBV7-9 and TRBJ2-7; D uncertain. The clonotype originates from a man between 45 and 75 years old who received an inactivated influenza vaccine. The CDR3 sequence: CASSPVDLPYEQYF. DNA of the CDR3: TGTGCCAGCAGCCCGGTGGATCTCCCCTACGAGCAGTACTTC.